This TCR beta chain is from a study of shared clonotypes between healthy human individuals. Overall study findings and caveats: Among a handful of donors, roughly 5.5% of naive CD4 clonotypes were found in common. Sequencing depth was expected to influence donor clonotype sharing.

Remarks on this clone: Its antigen is as yet unknown.

The CDR3 has 15 amino acids. Germline V gives CDR1 MDHEN, CDR2 SYDVKM. V lost 6 bases and J 4 bases, leaving 18 bases between the germline ends. Clones were sequenced by immunoSEQ multiplex PCR, and TCRdb holds only the in-frame ones, with some missing. The profile shows hundreds of thousands of clones, approximately 79% of them singletons. The TCR was taken from a woman aged 25 to 45 in good health. The V and J genes are TRBV28 and TRBJ1-2; no clear D. Sequenced material: memory CD4+ T cells sorted from blood. As for subset: CD45RA-negative fraction. CDR3 bases: TGTGCCAGCAGGGGAAATACAGATTCTTTCTATGGCTACACCTTC. Translating it yields CASRGNTDSFYGYTF.